This T cell receptor beta chain was captured in a study of blood T cell repertoires in COVID-19. V lost 7 bases and J 2 bases, leaving 15 bases between the germline ends. CDR3 length equals 14 residues. The V gene's germline CDR1 is SNHLY and CDR2 FYNNEI. Original methodology: Amplification from reference gene primers served as the basis for estimated nucleated cell counts. Method: immunoSEQ multiplex PCR; TCRdb's copy keeps in-frame clones and lacks some. The D gene and trimming were derived from the DNA, and the V and J assignments and clone size from that table. The table shows about 440,000 clones, with more than 85% occurring only once. This clone came up a few times.

The TCR originated in a woman aged 30 to 39 with acute or convalescent COVID-19. The chain joins TRBV2 to TRBJ2-7; no clear D. Sequencing input: peripheral blood. The CDR3 loop reads CASTPTPGTYEQYF. CDR3 DNA: TGTGCCAGCACTCCGACACCCGGCACCTACGAGCAGTACTTC.